This is a list of T cell receptor beta chains from one sample in a study of T-cell reconstitution after alpha-beta-depleted transplantation in children. TCRdb analysed the PCR reads with MiXCR anew, one entry per CDR3 protein. The sample lists 140,000 or so distinct CDR3 sequences; about 9% were seen once. Sequenced here: PBMCs, mostly from graft donor cells, sampled 180 days after TCRalphabeta/CD19-depleted stem cell transplant. The receptor source for this set is a female patient between 2 and 15 years old who had a stem cell transplant for congenital amegakaryocytic thrombocytopenia, so the T cells may come from the graft donor. Both conserved end residues are part of each CDR3. D genes are given only for firm matches. Some rows mark clone size as missing; the rest say once, few, many or name a class of expanded clone.

d_gene,abundance,v_gene,j_gene,CDR3nt,CDR3aa
-,many,TRBV12-3/TRBV12-4,TRBJ2-1,TGTGCCAGCACCCCAACGGGAGACGCCTACAATGAGCAGTTCTTC,CASTPTGDAYNEQFF
TRBD1,many,TRBV12-3/TRBV12-4,TRBJ2-3,TGTGCCAGCACCGCGACAGGGATGGTCGCAGATACGCAGTATTTT,CASTATGMVADTQYF
-,many,TRBV6-2/TRBV6-3,TRBJ2-7,TGTGCCAGCAGCCTCACCGGTCCCTACGAGCAGTACTTC,CASSLTGPYEQYF
TRBD2,many,TRBV20-1,TRBJ2-7,TGCAGTGCTAGAATAGCGGGAGGGATCTACGAGCAGTACTTC,CSARIAGGIYEQYF
-,many,TRBV5-6,TRBJ1-3,TGTGCCAGCAGCTTGGCTTGGGCCTCTGGAAACACCATATATTTT,CASSLAWASGNTIYF
TRBD2,-,TRBV10-3,TRBJ2-5,TGTGCCATCAGTGGGAGACTAGCGGGACAAGAGACCCAGTACTTC,CAISGRLAGQETQYF
-,-,TRBV10-3,TRBJ2-3,TGTGCCATCAGAGACCCTAGTGTGGGGGACACAGATACGCAGTATTTT,CAIRDPSVGDTDTQYF
-,-,TRBV20-1,TRBJ2-1,TGCAGCCTAACTCCTAGCTCCTACAATGAGCAGTTCTTC,CSLTPSSYNEQFF
TRBD2,many,TRBV20-1,TRBJ2-7,TGCAGTGCTAGTCTAGCGGGAGATCCCTACGAGCAGTACTTC,CSASLAGDPYEQYF
-,many,TRBV4-3,TRBJ1-3,TGCGCCAGCAGCCAAGATCCACCAGGGGTTGGAAACACCATATATTTT,CASSQDPPGVGNTIYF
TRBD1,few,TRBV5-1,TRBJ2-2,TGCGCCAGCAGCCCGGGGACAGGGGGCTACACCGGGGAGCTGTTTTTT,CASSPGTGGYTGELFF
-,-,TRBV10-3,TRBJ2-6,TGTGCCATCAGTGAGTCATTATATCGGTCTGGGGCCAACGCCCTGACTTTC,CAISESLYRSGANALTF
-,many,TRBV20-1,TRBJ2-1,TGCAGTTCGACACTAGCTCTCGATGAGCAGTTCTTC,CSSTLALDEQFF
-,many,TRBV5-1,TRBJ2-3,TGCGCCAGCAGCCAGGTGCAGCTGGGGACTTTATTCACAGATACGCAGTATTTT,CASSQVQLGTLFTDTQYF
TRBD2,many,TRBV11-2,TRBJ2-1,TGTGCCAGCAGCCGGGGGGACAATGAGCAGTTCTTC,CASSRGDNEQFF
TRBD1,many,TRBV12-3/TRBV12-4,TRBJ1-2,TGTGCCAGCAGTCCGACAGGGCGCGATGGCTACACCTTC,CASSPTGRDGYTF
-,many,TRBV19,TRBJ2-2,TGTGCCAGCGGGAACACCGGGGAGCTGTTTTTT,CASGNTGELFF
-,many,TRBV20-1,TRBJ2-3,TGCAGTGCCCTCGACCCCCCAGATACGCAGTATTTT,CSALDPPDTQYF
-,many,TRBV7-2,TRBJ1-3,TGTGCCAGCAGCTTAGGACAGCGCTCTGGAAACACCATATATTTT,CASSLGQRSGNTIYF
-,few,TRBV6-2/TRBV6-3,TRBJ1-1,TGTGCCAGCAGTCAAGACGGAGATGAAGCTTTCTTT,CASSQDGDEAFF
-,many,TRBV6-6,TRBJ2-1,TGTGCCAGCGCCCCGAGCTCCTACAATGAGCAGTTCTTC,CASAPSSYNEQFF
-,few,TRBV20-1,TRBJ1-1,TGCAGTGCGGGATGGGTTGTGAACACTGAAGCTTTCTTT,CSAGWVVNTEAFF